Each of the 28 T cell receptor beta chains below was sequenced from the same sample in a study of shared clonotypes between healthy human individuals. Clones were sequenced by immunoSEQ multiplex PCR, and TCRdb holds only the in-frame ones, with some missing. Here the sample spans about 2.3 million clones, 85% to 95% being singletons. Sequences were obtained from naive CD4+ T cells from PBMCs. Documented subset: CD45RA+ positively selected. Every receptor here comes from a man younger than 35 in good health. Some clones in this sample may be carry-over from other donors' samples.

The rearrangement joins TRBV28 to TRBJ2-7; D ambiguous. Germline lookup yields CDR1 MDHEN and CDR2 SYDVKM. V lost 6 bases, J lost 6 bases, and 9 bases lay in between. This CDR3 region has 11 residues. This chain's CDR3 is CASRSLSEQYF. The CDR3 nucleotides are TGTGCCAGCAGATCATTGAGCGAGCAGTACTTC.

The V and J genes are TRBV9 and TRBJ2-3; D could derive from TRBD1 or TRBD2 (5 bases each). Trimming took 3 bases from V and 7 from J, leaving 18 bases between them. The CDR3 contains 15 residues. Germline V lookup: CDR1 SGDLS, CDR2 YYNGEE. CDR3 amino acids: CASSARDGTSYTQYF. CDR3 nucleotides: TGTGCCAGCAGCGCCCGGGACGGAACCTCCTATACGCAGTATTTT.

With respect to this clone: This CDR3 is also generated by other DNA sequences in the sample. The chain combines TRBV13 with TRBJ1-2; 8 nucleotides align to TRBD1. The CDR3 totals 15 residues. The V gene's germline CDR1 is PRHDT and CDR2 FYEKMQ (reference sequence). The junction had 4 bases not matched to a gene; V was cut back by 0 bases and J by 4 bases. CDR3 sequence (DNA): TGTGCCAGCAGCTTAGGTGGACAGGGCGGCTATGGCTACACCTTC. Its translation: CASSLGGQGGYGYTF. Variable domain in full (rest from reference TRBV13 and TRBJ1-2): AAGVIQSPRHLIKEKRETATLKCYPIPRHDTVYWYQQGPGQDPQFLISFYEKMQSDKGSIPDRFSAQQFSDYHSELNMSSLELGDSALYFCASSLGGQGGYGYTFGSGTRLTVV.

The chain uses TRBV18 and TRBJ2-2; D call uncertain. V was shortened by 3 bases and J by 2 bases, with 4 bases between the two germline ends. Looked up from germline, CDR1 is KGHSH and CDR2 is LQKENI. The length of the CDR3 is 13 residues. As DNA, the CDR3 is TGTGCCAGCTCACCCGATAACACCGGGGAGCTGTTTTTT. Residues: CASSPDNTGELFF. The full variable domain, with the rest looked up from reference TRBV18 and TRBJ2-2, is NAGVMQNPRHLVRRRGQEARLRCSPMKGHSHVYWYRQLPEEGLKFMVYLQKENIIDESGMPKERFSAEFPKEGPSILRIQQVVRGDSAAYFCASSPDNTGELFFGEGSRLTVL.

The chain couples TRBV5-1 to TRBJ2-7, with 7 bases identical to TRBD1. This CDR3 comprises 14 residues. V dropped 4 bases and J dropped 2; count of bases not matched to a gene: 6. The germline V gene has CDR1 SGHRS and CDR2 YFSETQ. CDR3 sequence reads: CASSRGQQTYEQYF. CDR3 sequence (DNA): TGCGCCAGCAGCAGGGGACAGCAGACCTACGAGCAGTACTTC.

The chain uses TRBV14 and TRBJ1-3; unclear D gene. The CDR3 loop spans 15 amino acids. V gave up 3 bases and J gave up 1 base, with 10 bases separating them. The germline V gene encodes CDR1 SGHDN and CDR2 FVKESK. DNA of the CDR3: TGTGCCAGCAGCCACAGACCGGCGTCTGGAAACACCATATATTTT. It translates to CASSHRPASGNTIYF. The whole variable domain, remainder taken from reference TRBV14 and TRBJ1-3, is EAGVTQFPSHSVIEKGQTVTLRCDPISGHDNLYWYRRVMGKEIKFLLHFVKESKQDESGMPNNRFLAERTGGTYSTLKVQPAELEDSGVYFCASSHRPASGNTIYFGEGSWLTVV.

DNA of the CDR3: TGTGCCAGCAGCTTAGTCGCTACGCGACAGGGGGCTACCTACGAGCAGTACTTC. This sequence encodes CASSLVATRQGATYEQYF. V and J are TRBV7-6 and TRBJ2-7; 10 bases line up with TRBD1. The CDR3 has 18 residues. Germline CDR1 SGHVS, CDR2 FNYEAQ. V shed 1 base and J 2 bases; nucleotides not matched to a gene: 11.

This sequence joins TRBV4-2 and TRBJ2-1; no clear D gene. V was pared by 0 bases and J by 7 bases, with 10 bases between. Germline V gene lookup returns CDR1 LGHNA and CDR2 YNFKEQ. This CDR3 comprises 14 residues. For the CDR3, the DNA is TGTGCCAGCAGCCAAGATTCTGCGGAAAATGAGCAGTTCTTC. It specifies CASSQDSAENEQFF.

CDR3 sequence: CASSFGQRIDYTF. The CDR3 nucleotides are TGTGCCAGCAGCTTTGGACAGCGGATAGACTACACCTTC. The chain links TRBV5-5 to TRBJ1-2; maybe TRBD1 (6 bases). Germline V gene lookup returns CDR1 SGHKS and CDR2 YYEKEE (reference sequence). V was cut by 2 bases and J by 10 bases, with 15 bases left in between. The CDR3 contains 13 residues.

The chain employs TRBV7-9 and TRBJ2-1, with D possibly called TRBD1 or TRBD2 (6 bases each). The CDR3 is 17 amino acids. Trimming stripped 3 bases from V and 4 bases from J, with 19 bases between. Per germline, CDR1 SEHNR and CDR2 FQNEAQ (reference sequence). CDR3 region: CASSFTTSRGRYNEQFF. CDR3 nucleotides: TGTGCCAGCAGCTTCACTACCTCCCGGGGGCGGTACAATGAGCAGTTCTTC.

This chain links TRBV7-7 with TRBJ2-7, with 9 nucleotides matching TRBD2. This CDR3 region has 16 residues. The junction had 9 bases not matched to a gene; V was cut back by 3 bases and J by 3 bases. CDR1 is SSHAT, CDR2 FNYEAQ, per germline (reference sequence). DNA of the CDR3: TGTGCCAGCAGCTTGGGACCAGCGGGAGGAAACTACGAGCAGTACTTC. Protein sequence: CASSLGPAGGNYEQYF.

J is TRBJ2-1 and V is TRBV10-2, with 8 bases lining up with TRBD1. The CDR3 runs to 13 residues. Germline trimming cut 8 bases from V and 2 bases from J; bases unmatched to any gene: 2. Germline values: CDR1 WSHSY, CDR2 SAAADI. Here the CDR3 reads CASRRGPYNEQFF. CDR3 sequence (DNA): TGCGCCAGCCGCAGGGGGCCCTACAATGAGCAGTTCTTC.

The gene calls are TRBV18 and TRBJ1-5, with 12 bases identical to TRBD1. The CDR3 totals 17 residues. The V gene end was trimmed by 2 bases and the J gene end by 0 bases; junction bases not matched to a gene: 2. The V gene's germline CDR1 is KGHSH and CDR2 LQKENI. This chain's CDR3 is CASSPGTGGHSNQPQHF. CDR3 nucleotides: TGTGCCAGCTCACCAGGGACAGGGGGCCATAGCAATCAGCCCCAGCATTTT.

A remark on this clone: Compared with germline, one end of the junction differs, possibly owing to a read error. The chain employs TRBV15 and TRBJ2-7, with D possibly matching TRBD2 (6 bases). This CDR3 has 15 residues. Germline V lookup: CDR1 LNHNV, CDR2 YYDKDF (reference sequence). Here the CDR3 reads CATSRELTRAYEQYF. The CDR3 nucleotides are TGTGCCACCAGCCGAGAATTGACTAGGGCCTACGAGCAGTACTTC.

This chain connects TRBV25-1 to TRBJ2-5, with D possibly TRBD2 on 5 matching bases. The germline gives CDR1 MGHDK, CDR2 SYGVNS. V gave up 3 bases and J gave up 2 bases, with 10 bases separating them. This CDR3 is built from 14 residues. The CDR3 DNA reads TGTGCCAGCAGTGATAGAAGACTACAAGAGACCCAGTACTTC. Encoded protein: CASSDRRLQETQYF.

The CDR3 sequence: CASSLDRGGRDTQYF. The CDR3 nucleotides read TGCGCCAGCAGCTTGGACCGTGGGGGTCGGGATACGCAGTATTTT. The chain joins TRBV5-1 to TRBJ2-3; D might be TRBD1 or TRBD2, each matching 5 bases. The CDR3 sequence is 15 residues long. V dropped 0 bases and J dropped 6 bases, with 14 bases sitting between them. CDR1 SGHRS and CDR2 YFSETQ come from the germline V gene.

V usage is TRBV14 and J usage is TRBJ1-2; D gene ambiguous. Germline CDR1 and CDR2: SGHDN and FVKESK. This CDR3 contains 12 residues. V lost 3 bases and J 8 bases, leaving 10 bases between the germline ends. CDR3 sequence reads: CASSHPLRGYTF. The CDR3, as DNA: TGTGCCAGCAGCCACCCTCTACGAGGCTACACCTTC.

J is TRBJ2-6 and V is TRBV18; D gene uncertain. Trimming stripped 4 bases from V and 4 bases from J, with 17 bases between. CDR3 size: 17 residues. Looked up from germline, CDR1 is KGHSH and CDR2 is LQKENI. This chain's CDR3 is CASSLEFRAPGANVLTF. CDR3 sequence (DNA): TGTGCCAGCTCACTCGAGTTCCGGGCCCCGGGGGCCAACGTCCTGACTTTC.

The CDR3 DNA reads as TGTGCCTGGATTTCGGAGGGCCCGTACGAGCAGTACTTC. It is translated as CAWISEGPYEQYF. This chain links TRBV30 with TRBJ2-7, with a tentative D call TRBD2 (6 bases). Germline CDR1 is GTSNPN and CDR2 is SVGIG (reference sequence). This CDR3 comprises 13 residues. V was pared by 4 bases and J by 4 bases, with 14 bases between.

This sequence joins TRBV6-5 and TRBJ2-7; 9 bases align to TRBD2. J was trimmed by 6 bases and V by 5 bases; bases with no gene match: 11. This CDR3 contains 15 residues. Germline CDR1 MNHEY, CDR2 SVGAGI. The CDR3 sequence is CASSPLGGRAPEQYF. The CDR3 DNA follows: TGTGCCAGCAGTCCCCTGGGCGGGAGGGCCCCCGAGCAGTACTTC.

This chain connects TRBV7-2 to TRBJ2-1; 9 bases align to TRBD1. V lost 1 base, J lost 8 bases, and 6 bases stayed unmatched. This CDR3 has 15 amino acids. Looked up from germline, CDR1 is SGHTA and CDR2 is FQGNSA. CDR3 sequence reads: CASSLVRTGVDEQFF. The CDR3 nucleotides read TGTGCCAGCAGCTTAGTTAGGACAGGGGTGGATGAGCAGTTCTTC.

This rearrangement joins TRBV19 to TRBJ2-1; unclear D gene. CDR1 is LNHDA, CDR2 SQIVND, per germline (reference sequence). This CDR3 has 15 amino acids. With 2 bases removed from V and 2 bases from J, the gap between germline ends came to 10 bases. CDR3 in DNA: TGTGCCAGTAGTATATCCGGCGGAGCCTACAATGAGCAGTTCTTC. This sequence encodes CASSISGGAYNEQFF.

The V call is TRBV6-1, the J call TRBJ2-7; TRBD2 agrees at 8 bases. Germline CDR1 MNHNS, CDR2 SASEGT. The CDR3 is made up of 15 amino acids. V lost 7 bases to trimming and J lost 0 bases; unmatched junction nucleotides: 8. CDR3 protein: CASTLTGTSSYEQYF. The CDR3 bases are TGTGCCAGCACCCTAACTGGGACTAGCTCCTACGAGCAGTACTTC.

Regarding this clone: This sample also contains other DNA sequences that code for the same CDR3. V gene TRBV28 combines with J gene TRBJ2-3, with TRBD2 matching over 7 bases. Germline-derived CDR1 and CDR2 are MDHEN and SYDVKM. This CDR3 has 14 residues. Trimming at V came to 2 bases and at J to 1 base, leaving 0 bases not matched to a gene. CDR3 in amino acids: CASSLGGGTDTQYF. CDR3 in DNA: TGTGCCAGCAGTTTAGGGGGGGGCACAGATACGCAGTATTTT.

The chain couples TRBV11-2 to TRBJ2-2, with unresolved D. Trimming cost V 8 bases and J 4 bases, with 14 bases left between them. CDR3 length equals 14 residues. CDR1 and CDR2 from the germline V gene are SGHAT and FQNNGV. CDR3 sequence: CASDAGIRTGELFF. The CDR3 nucleotides are TGTGCCAGCGATGCTGGGATCCGCACCGGGGAGCTGTTTTTT.

The chain joins TRBV27 to TRBJ2-2; 16 nucleotides match TRBD2. Losses at the gene ends were 8 bases for V and 6 bases for J; bases not matched to a gene: 18. Germline V gene data show CDR1 as MNHEY and CDR2 as SMNVEV (reference sequence). This CDR3 is built from 20 residues. In DNA form, the CDR3 reads TGTGCCAGCTCCCCCCGGGGACTAGCGGGAGGGCCGCTTGGTTCCGGGGAGCTGTTTTTT. Amino acid sequence: CASSPRGLAGGPLGSGELFF.

V gene TRBV7-8 combines with J gene TRBJ2-7; D possibly corresponds to TRBD2 (6 bases). Deletions cut 5 bases from V and 3 bases from J, with 14 bases between. Germline V gives CDR1 SGHVS, CDR2 FQNEAQ. The CDR3 spans 14 residues. This CDR3 reads CASSPRSGYYEQYF. The CDR3 DNA sequence: TGTGCCAGCAGCCCCCGTAGCGGCTACTACGAGCAGTACTTC.

The rearrangement uses TRBV11-2 and TRBJ2-5; D is unclear. V was clipped by 5 bases and J by 4 bases, with 17 bases between them. Germline values: CDR1 SGHAT, CDR2 FQNNGV. The CDR3 runs to 15 residues. DNA for the CDR3: TGTGCCAGCAGCCCCAAGAGCGCAATAGTAGAGACCCAGTACTTC. As protein: CASSPKSAIVETQYF.